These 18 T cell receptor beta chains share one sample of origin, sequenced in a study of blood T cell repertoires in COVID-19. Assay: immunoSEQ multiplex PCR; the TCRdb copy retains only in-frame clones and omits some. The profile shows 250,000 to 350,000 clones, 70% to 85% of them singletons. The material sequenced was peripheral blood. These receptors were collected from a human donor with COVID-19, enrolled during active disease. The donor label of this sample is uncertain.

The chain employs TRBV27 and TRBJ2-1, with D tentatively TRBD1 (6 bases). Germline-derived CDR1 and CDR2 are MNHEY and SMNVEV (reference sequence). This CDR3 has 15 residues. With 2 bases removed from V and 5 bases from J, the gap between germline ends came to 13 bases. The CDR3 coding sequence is TGTGCCAGCAGTTTAAGGTGGGGGCGGGACAATGAGCAGTTCTTC. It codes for CASSLRWGRDNEQFF.

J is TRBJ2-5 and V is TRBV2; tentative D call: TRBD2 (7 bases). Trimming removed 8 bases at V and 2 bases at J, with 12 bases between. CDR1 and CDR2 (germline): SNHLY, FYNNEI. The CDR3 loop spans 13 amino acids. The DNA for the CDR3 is TGTGCCAGCGGGAGGGGGACACAAGAGACCCAGTACTTC. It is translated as CASGRGTQETQYF.

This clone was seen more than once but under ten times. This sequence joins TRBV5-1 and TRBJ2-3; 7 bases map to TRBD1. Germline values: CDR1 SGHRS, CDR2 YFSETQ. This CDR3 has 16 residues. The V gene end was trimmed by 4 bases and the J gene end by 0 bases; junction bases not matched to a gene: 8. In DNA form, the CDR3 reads TGCGCCAGCAGCCCCGGGACAGCCGTTAGCACAGATACGCAGTATTTT. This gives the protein CASSPGTAVSTDTQYF.

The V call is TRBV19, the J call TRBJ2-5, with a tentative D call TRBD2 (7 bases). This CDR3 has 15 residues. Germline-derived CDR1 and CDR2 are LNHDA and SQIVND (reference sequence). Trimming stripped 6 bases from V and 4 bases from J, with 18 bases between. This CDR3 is CASSPGGGGPETQYF. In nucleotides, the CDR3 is TGTGCCAGTAGCCCCGGGGGCGGGGGCCCAGAGACCCAGTACTTC.

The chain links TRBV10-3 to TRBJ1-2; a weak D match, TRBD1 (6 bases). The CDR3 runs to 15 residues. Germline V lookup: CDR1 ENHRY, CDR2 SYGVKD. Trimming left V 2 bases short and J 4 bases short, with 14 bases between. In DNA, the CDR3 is TGTGCCATCAGTGAGGCAGGGGCGGTAGGCTATGGCTACACCTTC. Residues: CAISEAGAVGYGYTF.

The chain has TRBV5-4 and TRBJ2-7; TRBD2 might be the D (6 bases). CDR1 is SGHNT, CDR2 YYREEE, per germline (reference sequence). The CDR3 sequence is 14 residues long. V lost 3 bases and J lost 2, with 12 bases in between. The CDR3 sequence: CASSSDSGAYEQYF. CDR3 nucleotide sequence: TGTGCCAGCAGCTCGGACTCGGGGGCCTACGAGCAGTACTTC.

CDR3: CASSLDGNRGEQYF. The CDR3 region has the DNA TGTGCCAGCAGCTTAGACGGCAACAGGGGCGAGCAGTACTTC. This rearrangement joins TRBV11-2 to TRBJ2-7; 7 bases fit TRBD1. J lost 6 bases, V lost 0 bases, and 5 bases had no gene match. The CDR3 runs 14 residues. Germline V gives CDR1 SGHAT, CDR2 FQNNGV. Filled out from reference TRBV11-2 and TRBJ2-7, the complete variable domain reads EAGVAQSPRYKIIEKRQSVAFWCNPISGHATLYWYQQILGQGPKLLIQFQNNGVVDDSQLPKDRFSAERLKGVDSTLKIQPAKLEDSAVYLCASSLDGNRGEQYFGPGTRLTVT.

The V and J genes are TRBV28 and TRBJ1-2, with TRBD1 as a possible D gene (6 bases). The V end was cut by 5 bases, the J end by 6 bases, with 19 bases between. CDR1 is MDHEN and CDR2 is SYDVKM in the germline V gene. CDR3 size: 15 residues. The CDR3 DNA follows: TGTGCCAGCAGTATACAGGGCCTTTATCTCCATGGCTACACCTTC. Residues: CASSIQGLYLHGYTF.

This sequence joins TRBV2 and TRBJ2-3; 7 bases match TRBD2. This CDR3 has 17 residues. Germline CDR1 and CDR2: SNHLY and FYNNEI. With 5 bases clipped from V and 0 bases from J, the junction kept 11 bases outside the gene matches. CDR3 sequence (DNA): TGTGCCAGCAGTATTTCGCGACTAGCAGCTAGCACAGATACGCAGTATTTT. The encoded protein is CASSISRLAASTDTQYF.

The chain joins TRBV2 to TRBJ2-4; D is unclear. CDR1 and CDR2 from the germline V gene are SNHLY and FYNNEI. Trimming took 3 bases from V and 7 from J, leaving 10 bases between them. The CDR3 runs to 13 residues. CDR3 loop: CASSDEFGNIQYF. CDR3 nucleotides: TGTGCCAGCAGTGACGAGTTCGGGAACATTCAGTACTTC.

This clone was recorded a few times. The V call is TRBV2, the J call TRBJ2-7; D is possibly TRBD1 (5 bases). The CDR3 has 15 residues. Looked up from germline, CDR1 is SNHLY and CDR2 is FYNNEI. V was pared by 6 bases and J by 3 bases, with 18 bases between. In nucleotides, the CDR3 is TGTGCCAGCAGAGCCGACAGAAACTACAACTACGAGCAGTACTTC. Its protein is CASRADRNYNYEQYF.

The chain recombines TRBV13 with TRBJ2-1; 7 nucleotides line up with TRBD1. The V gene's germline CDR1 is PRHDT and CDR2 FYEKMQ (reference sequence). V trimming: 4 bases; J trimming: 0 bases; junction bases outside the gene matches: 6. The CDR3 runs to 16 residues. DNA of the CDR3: TGTGCCAGCAGCTACGCCCGGGACAGCTCCTACAATGAGCAGTTCTTC. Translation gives CASSYARDSSYNEQFF.

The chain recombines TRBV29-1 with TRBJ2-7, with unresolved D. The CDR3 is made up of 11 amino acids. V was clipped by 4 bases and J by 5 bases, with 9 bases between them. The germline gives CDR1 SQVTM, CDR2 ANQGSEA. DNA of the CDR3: TGCAGCGTTGGAGACCGGGACGAGCAGTACTTC. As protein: CSVGDRDEQYF.

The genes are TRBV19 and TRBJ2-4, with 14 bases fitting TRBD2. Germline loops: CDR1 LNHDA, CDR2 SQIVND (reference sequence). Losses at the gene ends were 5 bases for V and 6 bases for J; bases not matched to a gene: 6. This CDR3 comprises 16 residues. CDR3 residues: CASSPGTSGRGNIQYF. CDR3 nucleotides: TGTGCCAGTAGTCCTGGGACTAGCGGGAGAGGAAACATTCAGTACTTC.

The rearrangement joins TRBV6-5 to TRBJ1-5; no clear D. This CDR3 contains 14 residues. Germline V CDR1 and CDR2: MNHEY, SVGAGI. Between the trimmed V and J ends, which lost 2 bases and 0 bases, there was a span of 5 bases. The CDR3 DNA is TGTGCCAGCAGTTACCGACATAGCAATCAGCCCCAGCATTTT. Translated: CASSYRHSNQPQHF.

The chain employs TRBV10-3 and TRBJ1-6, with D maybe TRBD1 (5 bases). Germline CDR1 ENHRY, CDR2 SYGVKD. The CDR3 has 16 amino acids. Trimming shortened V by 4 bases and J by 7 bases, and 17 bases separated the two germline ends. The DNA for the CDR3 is TGTGCCATCAGTGGGTCCCAGGGAGGGGTAAATTCACCCCTCCACTTT. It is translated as CAISGSQGGVNSPLHF.

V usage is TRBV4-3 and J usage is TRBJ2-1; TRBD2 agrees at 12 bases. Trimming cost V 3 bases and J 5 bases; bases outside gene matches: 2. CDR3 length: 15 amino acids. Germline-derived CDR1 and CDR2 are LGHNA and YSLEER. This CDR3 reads CASSQRLAGDNEQFF. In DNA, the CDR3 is TGCGCCAGCAGCCAGAGACTAGCGGGAGACAATGAGCAGTTCTTC.

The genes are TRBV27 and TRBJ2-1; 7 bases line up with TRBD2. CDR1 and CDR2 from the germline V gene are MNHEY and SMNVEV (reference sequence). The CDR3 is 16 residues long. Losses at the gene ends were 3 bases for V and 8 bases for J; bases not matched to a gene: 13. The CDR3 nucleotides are TGTGCCAGCAGTTTTATCTGGGAGGGGAAAGGGGATGAGCAGTTCTTC. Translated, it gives CASSFIWEGKGDEQFF.